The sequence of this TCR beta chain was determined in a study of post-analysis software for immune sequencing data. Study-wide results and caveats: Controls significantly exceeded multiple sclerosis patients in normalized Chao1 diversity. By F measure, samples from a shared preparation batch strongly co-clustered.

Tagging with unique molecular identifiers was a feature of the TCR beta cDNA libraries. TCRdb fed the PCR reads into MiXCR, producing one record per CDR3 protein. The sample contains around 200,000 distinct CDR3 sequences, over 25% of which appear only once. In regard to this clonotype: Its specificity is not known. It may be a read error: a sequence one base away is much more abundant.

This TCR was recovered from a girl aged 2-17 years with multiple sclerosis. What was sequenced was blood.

The CDR3 DNA reads TGTGCCAGCGGCCTTGCGGGGAGCGATGAGCAGTTCTTC. Its protein product is CASGLAGSDEQFF. J is TRBJ2-1 and V is TRBV27; a weak D match, TRBD2 (6 bases). Trimming took 8 bases from V and 8 from J, leaving 16 bases between them. CDR1 is MNHEY and CDR2 is SMNVEV in the germline V gene (reference sequence). The CDR3 extends over 13 amino acids.